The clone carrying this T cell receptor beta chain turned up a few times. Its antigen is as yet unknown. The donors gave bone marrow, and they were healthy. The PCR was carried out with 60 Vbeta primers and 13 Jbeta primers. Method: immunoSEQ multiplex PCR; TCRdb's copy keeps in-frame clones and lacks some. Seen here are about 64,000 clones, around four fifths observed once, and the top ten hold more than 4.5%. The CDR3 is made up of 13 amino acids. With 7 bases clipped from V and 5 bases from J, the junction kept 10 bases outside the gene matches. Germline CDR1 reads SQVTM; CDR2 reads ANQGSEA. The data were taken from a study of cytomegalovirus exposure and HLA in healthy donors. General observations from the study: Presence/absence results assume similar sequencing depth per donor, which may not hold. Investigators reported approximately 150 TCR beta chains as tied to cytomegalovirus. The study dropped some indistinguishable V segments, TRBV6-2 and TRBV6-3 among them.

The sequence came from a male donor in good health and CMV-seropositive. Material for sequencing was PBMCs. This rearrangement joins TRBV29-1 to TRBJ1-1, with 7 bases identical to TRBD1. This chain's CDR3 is CSAHDRAGTEAFF. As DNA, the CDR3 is TGCAGCGCCCATGACAGGGCGGGTACTGAAGCTTTCTTT.